The 20 T cell receptor beta chains presented below share a single source sample, sequenced in a study of identical twins. Each CDR3 protein gets one entry after TCRdb re-called the 5' RACE reads with MiXCR. The sample has fewer than 900,000 distinct CDR3 sequences, 20% to 25% seen once. These same records also appear under a second study, on T cells expressing NK-cell markers.

Sample: PBMCs. These receptors were taken from a woman under 30 in good health.

The table lists this clonotype with many counts. The V call is TRBV27, the J call TRBJ2-1; 9 bases map to TRBD2. This CDR3 is built from 15 residues. The V and J ends lost 0 bases and 8 bases, in that order; junction bases with no gene match: 5. Germline V CDR1 and CDR2: MNHEY, SMNVEV (reference sequence). The CDR3 DNA reads TGTGCCAGCAGTTTATCGGTTAGCGGGAGCCATGAGCAGTTCTTC. This codes for CASSLSVSGSHEQFF.

This clonotype occurred many times. This sequence joins TRBV27 and TRBJ2-1, with 8 nucleotides matching TRBD2. The ends lost 5 bases at V and 4 bases at J; junction bases unmatched: 10. Germline CDR1 MNHEY, CDR2 SMNVEV (reference sequence). CDR3 size: 16 residues. The CDR3 nucleotides are TGTGCCAGCAGTCCCTTAAAAGCGGGAGCTTACAATGAGCAGTTCTTC. This translates into CASSPLKAGAYNEQFF.

The V gene is TRBV2, the J gene TRBJ1-1; D perhaps matches TRBD1 (5 bases). The length of the CDR3 is 11 residues. V was clipped by 7 bases and J by 4 bases, with 7 bases between them. From germline, CDR1 is SNHLY and CDR2 FYNNEI. The CDR3: CASNGATEAFF. For the CDR3, the DNA is TGTGCCAGCAACGGGGCCACTGAAGCTTTCTTT.

This clonotype occurred many times. The chain carries TRBV15 and TRBJ2-3; D perhaps matches TRBD2 (6 bases). Germline V gene sequence: CDR1 LNHNV, CDR2 YYDKDF (reference sequence). CDR3 length equals 16 residues. Trimming stripped 6 bases from V and 7 bases from J, with 23 bases between. CDR3 sequence (DNA): TGTGCCACCAGAGGTCCCATGGAGGGTCGGGCTAATACGCAGTATTTT. Its translation is CATRGPMEGRANTQYF. Combining the CDR3 with reference TRBV15 and TRBJ2-3 gives the whole variable domain DAMVIQNPRYQVTQFGKPVTLSCSQTLNHNVMYWYQQKSSQAPKLLFHYYDKDFNNEADTPDNFQSRRPNTSFCFLDIRSPGLGDTAMYLCATRGPMEGRANTQYFGPGTRLTVL.

This sequence joins TRBV27 and TRBJ1-2, with D possibly TRBD1 on 5 matching bases. Germline-derived CDR1 and CDR2 are MNHEY and SMNVEV (reference sequence). The V end was cut by 10 bases, the J end by 1 base, with 13 bases between. This CDR3 contains 13 residues. CDR3 nucleotides: TGTGCCACCCGGGACGGAAATAACTATGGCTACACCTTC. It encodes CATRDGNNYGYTF.

Worth noting for this clonotype: The junction and the germline gene differ at one end; a read error may be behind it. This chain joins TRBV10-3 and TRBJ2-5; 10 bases are shared with TRBD1. The CDR3 contains 14 residues. Germline values: CDR1 ENHRY, CDR2 SYGVKD. CDR3 nucleotide sequence: TGTGCCATCAATGAGGGACAGGGGAGGGAGACCCAGTACTTC. This translates into CAINEGQGRETQYF.

The sample holds a few counts of this clonotype. This sequence joins TRBV7-2 and TRBJ2-5, with 10 positions matching TRBD2. There are 16 residues in the CDR3. The germline V gene has CDR1 SGHTA and CDR2 FQGNSA. J was trimmed by 5 bases and V by 1 base; bases with no gene match: 7. The CDR3 here is CASSLGSGRGAETQYF. CDR3 DNA: TGTGCCAGCAGCTTAGGGAGCGGGAGGGGTGCGGAGACCCAGTACTTC.

CDR3: CASIRSHPGEQYF. For the CDR3, the DNA is TGTGCCAGCATCCGGAGCCACCCAGGAGAGCAGTACTTC. The V gene is TRBV6-6, the J gene TRBJ2-7; no definite D call. V gave up 7 bases and J gave up 7 bases, with 17 bases separating them. Germline V gene data show CDR1 as MNHNY and CDR2 as SVGAGI (reference sequence). CDR3 size: 13 residues.

This clonotype has a count of ten or more. V and J are TRBV20-1 and TRBJ1-4; no reliable D call. V dropped 5 bases and J dropped 10 bases, with 14 bases sitting between them. The CDR3 runs 12 residues. The V gene's germline CDR1 is DFQATT and CDR2 SNEGSKA (reference sequence). The CDR3 DNA sequence: TGCAGTGCTGGCGGAGTTCTTGGAAAACTGTTTTTT. This translates into CSAGGVLGKLFF.

This clonotype was counted between two and nine times. The rearrangement joins TRBV2 to TRBJ2-7; 9 nucleotides agree with TRBD1. This CDR3 comprises 13 residues. J gave up 6 bases and V 9 bases, and 9 bases lay outside the gene matches. In germline, CDR1 is SNHLY, CDR2 FYNNEI. The DNA of the CDR3 is TGTGCCAGTAGACAGGGGGTGACAGGCGAGCAGTACTTC. Translated: CASRQGVTGEQYF.

This clonotype has a handful of counts. The chain has TRBV5-1 and TRBJ2-7; TRBD1 agrees at 9 bases. V dropped 6 bases and J dropped 3; count of bases not matched to a gene: 7. The CDR3 totals 14 residues. CDR1 SGHRS and CDR2 YFSETQ come from the germline V gene. CDR3 sequence (DNA): TGCGCCAGCAAGATGGGACAGGGCGGCTACGAGCAGTACTTC. Translating gives CASKMGQGGYEQYF.

V is TRBV12-3 or TRBV12-4 and J is TRBJ1-4; no clear D gene. Trimming shortened V by 6 bases and J by 8 bases, and 16 bases separated the two germline ends. The CDR3 runs to 14 residues. The CDR3 sequence is CASSSGLPGEKLFF. The CDR3 coding sequence is TGTGCCAGCAGCTCTGGACTACCCGGAGAAAAACTGTTTTTT.

This clonotype has ten or more counts. This chain joins TRBV6-2 or TRBV6-3 and TRBJ2-7, with 12 bases aligning to TRBD2. This CDR3 region has 15 residues. V lost 4 bases and J lost 5; bases outside the gene matches: 6. Germline assignment: CDR1 MNHEY and CDR2 SVGEGT. CDR3 region: CASSSRLAGAHEQYF. CDR3 in DNA: TGTGCCAGCAGTTCCCGACTAGCGGGGGCTCACGAGCAGTACTTC.

V gene TRBV29-1 combines with J gene TRBJ2-7; D is unclear. V was pared by 4 bases and J by 2 bases, with 6 bases between. The CDR3 is made up of 11 amino acids. Per the germline V gene, CDR1 is SQVTM and CDR2 is ANQGSEA. CDR3 sequence reads: CSVVTTYEQYF. For the CDR3, the DNA is TGCAGCGTTGTTACGACCTACGAGCAGTACTTC.

The genes are TRBV20-1 and TRBJ2-7, with TRBD2 matching 7 bases. Germline lookup yields CDR1 DFQATT and CDR2 SNEGSKA (reference sequence). This CDR3 contains 11 residues. The trim removed 6 bases at V and 4 bases at J, leaving 3 bases unmatched. CDR3 sequence (DNA): TGCAGTGCGATGGGGGGGTACGAGCAGTACTTC. Its protein product is CSAMGGYEQYF.

The table lists this clonotype with a few counts. This sequence joins TRBV2 and TRBJ2-7; 8 bases line up with TRBD1. Trimming removed 6 bases from V and 0 bases from J; junction bases left unmatched: 7. The CDR3 runs to 15 residues. Germline CDR1 reads SNHLY; CDR2 reads FYNNEI. The CDR3 DNA follows: TGTGCCAGCAGGTATGGACAGGGAAGCTCCTACGAGCAGTACTTC. Its protein is CASRYGQGSSYEQYF.

In its sample, this clonotype was seen once. The chain has TRBV12-3 or TRBV12-4 and TRBJ1-5; D gene ambiguous. The CDR3 is made up of 13 amino acids. The V end was cut by 8 bases, the J end by 5 bases, with 13 bases between. The CDR3 here is CASGLDGYQPQHF. The CDR3 DNA follows: TGTGCCAGCGGGCTGGACGGATATCAGCCCCAGCATTTT.

This clonotype was detected only a few times. The gene calls are TRBV24-1 and TRBJ2-1; D not certain. The CDR3 covers 11 residues. CDR1 is KGHDR and CDR2 is SFDVKD in the germline V gene. The V gene lost 3 bases and the J gene lost 6 bases, with 2 bases spanning the gap. The CDR3 sequence: CATSDTNEQFF. The CDR3 bases are TGTGCCACCAGTGATACCAATGAGCAGTTCTTC.

This chain connects TRBV6-5 to TRBJ2-1, with 11 bases aligning to TRBD2. Trimming removed 0 bases from V and 13 bases from J; junction bases left unmatched: 8. The CDR3 is 15 residues long. Germline CDR1 MNHEY, CDR2 SVGAGI. DNA of the CDR3: TGTGCCAGCAGTTACTCGCAGAATAGCGGGAGGGCTCAGTTCTTC. Amino acids: CASSYSQNSGRAQFF.

Many counts were recorded for this clonotype. The V call is TRBV5-1, the J call TRBJ2-2, with 10 bases matching TRBD1. Germline-derived CDR1 and CDR2 are SGHRS and YFSETQ. Trimming cost V 2 bases and J 6 bases; bases outside gene matches: 4. The CDR3 runs to 15 residues. The CDR3 nucleotides are TGCGCCAGCAGCTTCGTAGGACAGGGGGCCGGGGAGCTGTTTTTT. It is translated as CASSFVGQGAGELFF.